This T cell receptor beta chain was retrieved from a study of shared clonotypes between healthy human individuals. In its sample, this clone was seen a few times. V dropped 4 bases and J dropped 2 bases, with 12 bases sitting between them. Germline V gives CDR1 MGHRA, CDR2 YSYEKL. The length of the CDR3 is 15 residues. Repertoires were generated with immunoSEQ multiplex PCR, while TCRdb's copy carries only in-frame clones and drops some. The repertoire holds roughly 2.5 million clones, with around 94% as singletons. Sample: naive CD4+ T cells sorted from blood. Subset defined: CD45RA+ positively selected. The V and J genes are TRBV4-1 and TRBJ1-5; D unresolved. This clonotype originated in a man aged 18-30 years in good health. The CDR3 loop is CASSPQDGGNQPQHF. The CDR3 bases are TGCGCCAGCAGCCCGCAGGACGGGGGCAATCAGCCCCAGCATTTT.